These T cell receptor beta chains were read from a single sample in a study of cytomegalovirus exposure and HLA in healthy donors. Sequenced by immunoSEQ multiplex PCR; TCRdb stores in-frame clones only, minus some. The profile shows around 160,000 clones, over 60% of them singletons. The sequenced sample was PBMCs. The receptors derive from a man aged 50 to 59 in good health and CMV-seropositive. The CDR3 runs from the conserved cysteine through the conserved F or W. A D gene is named only where the DNA matches it firmly. A row's size may be missing; if present it is once, few, many or a size class.

v_call: TRBV2; clone_size: few; j_call: TRBJ1-1; d_call: TRBD1; cdr3_aa: CASSMVGQGSEAFF; cdr3_nt: TGTGCCAGCAGTATGGTGGGACAGGGCTCTGAAGCTTTCTTT
v_call: TRBV9; clone_size: .; j_call: TRBJ2-5; d_call: .; cdr3_aa: CASSTFLTNQETQYF; cdr3_nt: TGTGCCAGCAGCACCTTCTTGACTAACCAAGAGACCCAGTACTTC
v_call: TRBV19; clone_size: .; j_call: TRBJ1-1; d_call: .; cdr3_aa: CASSSTPWGDTEAFF; cdr3_nt: TGTGCCAGTAGTTCGACCCCCTGGGGGGACACTGAAGCTTTCTTT
v_call: TRBV6-4; clone_size: few; j_call: TRBJ2-7; d_call: .; cdr3_aa: CASSDWDTSYEQYF; cdr3_nt: TGTGCCAGCAGTGACTGGGACACCTCCTACGAGCAGTACTTC
v_call: TRBV9; clone_size: few; j_call: TRBJ1-4; d_call: TRBD1; cdr3_aa: CASSEQPGQGEKLFF; cdr3_nt: TGTGCCAGCAGCGAACAGCCGGGACAGGGTGAAAAACTGTTTTTT
v_call: TRBV4-2; clone_size: .; j_call: TRBJ1-2; d_call: .; cdr3_aa: CASSQDLSYGYTF; cdr3_nt: TGTGCCAGCAGCCAAGACCTAAGCTATGGCTACACCTTC
v_call: TRBV7-8; clone_size: .; j_call: TRBJ1-1; d_call: .; cdr3_aa: CASSLDADEAFF; cdr3_nt: TGTGCCAGCAGCTTAGACGCAGATGAAGCTTTCTTT
v_call: TRBV5-1; clone_size: .; j_call: TRBJ1-2; d_call: TRBD1; cdr3_aa: CASSTIGTGGRNYGYTF; cdr3_nt: TGCGCCAGCAGCACCATCGGGACAGGGGGCCGGAACTATGGCTACACCTTC
v_call: TRBV7-9; clone_size: once; j_call: TRBJ1-2; d_call: TRBD1; cdr3_aa: CASSFWTGDPNYGYTF; cdr3_nt: TGTGCCAGCAGCTTTTGGACAGGGGATCCTAACTATGGCTACACCTTC
v_call: TRBV7-9; clone_size: .; j_call: TRBJ2-2; d_call: TRBD1; cdr3_aa: CASSSRDRAVPGELFF; cdr3_nt: TGTGCCAGCAGCTCCCGGGACAGAGCAGTACCCGGGGAGCTGTTTTTT
v_call: TRBV6-4; clone_size: .; j_call: TRBJ2-3; d_call: TRBD2; cdr3_aa: CASSDLISGGPDTQYF; cdr3_nt: TGTGCCAGCAGTGACTTAATTAGCGGGGGCCCAGATACGCAGTATTTT
v_call: TRBV14; clone_size: .; j_call: TRBJ1-1; d_call: TRBD1; cdr3_aa: CASSPPGTGGLNTEAFF; cdr3_nt: TGTGCCAGCAGTCCGCCCGGGACAGGGGGCTTGAACACTGAAGCTTTCTTT
v_call: TRBV2; clone_size: .; j_call: TRBJ1-2; d_call: .; cdr3_aa: CASSERAANYGYTF; cdr3_nt: TGTGCCAGCAGTGAGAGGGCTGCTAACTATGGCTACACCTTC
v_call: TRBV7-8; clone_size: .; j_call: TRBJ1-5; d_call: TRBD1; cdr3_aa: CASSSTTGFYSNQPQHF; cdr3_nt: TGTGCCAGCAGCTCAACGACAGGGTTTTATAGCAATCAGCCCCAGCATTTT
v_call: TRBV19; clone_size: few; j_call: TRBJ2-1; d_call: .; cdr3_aa: CASSIIQKEQFF; cdr3_nt: TGTGCCAGTAGTATTATTCAGAAGGAGCAGTTCTTC
v_call: TRBV7-6; clone_size: .; j_call: TRBJ2-5; d_call: TRBD2; cdr3_aa: CASSLQSGRGGYQETQYF; cdr3_nt: TGTGCCAGCAGCTTACAATCTGGGCGGGGGGGGTACCAAGAGACCCAGTACTTC
v_call: TRBV4-1; clone_size: .; j_call: TRBJ2-7; d_call: .; cdr3_aa: CASSHGMLYEQYF; cdr3_nt: TGCGCCAGCAGCCACGGGATGCTCTACGAGCAGTACTTC
v_call: TRBV6-5; clone_size: .; j_call: TRBJ2-1; d_call: TRBD1; cdr3_aa: CASSRGFGSYNEQFF; cdr3_nt: TGTGCCAGCAGCAGGGGGTTCGGGTCCTACAATGAGCAGTTCTTC
v_call: TRBV13; clone_size: few; j_call: TRBJ1-1; d_call: .; cdr3_aa: CASSQTENTEAFF; cdr3_nt: TGTGCCAGCAGCCAGACAGAGAACACTGAAGCTTTCTTT
v_call: TRBV2; clone_size: .; j_call: TRBJ2-2; d_call: TRBD1; cdr3_aa: CASIDEGALTGELFF; cdr3_nt: TGTGCCAGCATCGACGAGGGGGCTTTAACCGGGGAGCTGTTTTTT
v_call: TRBV7-9; clone_size: .; j_call: TRBJ1-5; d_call: .; cdr3_aa: CASSLTGEQPQHF; cdr3_nt: TGTGCCAGCAGCTTAACGGGGGAACAGCCCCAGCATTTT
v_call: TRBV2; clone_size: few; j_call: TRBJ1-1; d_call: .; cdr3_aa: CASQQGLNTEAFF; cdr3_nt: TGTGCCAGTCAACAGGGCTTGAACACTGAAGCTTTCTTT
v_call: TRBV18; clone_size: few; j_call: TRBJ1-1; d_call: .; cdr3_aa: CASSSSPAASEAFF; cdr3_nt: TGTGCCAGCTCATCATCCCCCGCGGCCTCCGAAGCTTTCTTT
v_call: TRBV2; clone_size: .; j_call: TRBJ1-5; d_call: TRBD1; cdr3_aa: CASSLRTGGNQPQHF; cdr3_nt: TGTGCCAGCAGTCTTCGGACAGGGGGCAATCAGCCCCAGCATTTT
v_call: TRBV7-2; clone_size: few; j_call: TRBJ2-7; d_call: TRBD1; cdr3_aa: CASSLEGTGSEQYF; cdr3_nt: TGTGCCAGCAGCTTAGAAGGGACAGGATCCGAGCAGTACTTC
v_call: TRBV7-2; clone_size: .; j_call: TRBJ2-7; d_call: TRBD2; cdr3_aa: CASSSGLAGALSSYEQYF; cdr3_nt: TGTGCCAGCAGCTCGGGACTAGCGGGGGCTCTGAGCTCCTACGAGCAGTACTTC
v_call: TRBV20-1; clone_size: .; j_call: TRBJ2-5; d_call: .; cdr3_aa: CSASGGQYF; cdr3_nt: TGCAGTGCTAGCGGGGGCCAGTACTTC
v_call: TRBV4-3; clone_size: .; j_call: TRBJ2-7; d_call: .; cdr3_aa: CASSSHTLSYEQYF; cdr3_nt: TGCGCCAGCAGCTCACATACCCTCTCCTACGAGCAGTACTTC
v_call: TRBV7-9; clone_size: .; j_call: TRBJ2-7; d_call: .; cdr3_aa: CASSFDWDISYEQYF; cdr3_nt: TGTGCCAGCAGCTTCGATTGGGACATCTCCTACGAGCAGTACTTC
v_call: TRBV27; clone_size: few; j_call: TRBJ2-1; d_call: TRBD1; cdr3_aa: CASSNRQGNEQFF; cdr3_nt: TGTGCCAGCAGCAATAGACAGGGCAATGAGCAGTTCTTC
v_call: TRBV6-6; clone_size: .; j_call: TRBJ1-5; d_call: .; cdr3_aa: CASSLQGNQPQHF; cdr3_nt: TGTGCCAGCAGTCTACAGGGTAATCAGCCCCAGCATTTT
v_call: TRBV28; clone_size: .; j_call: TRBJ1-6; d_call: TRBD1; cdr3_aa: CASSFGTGLFHF; cdr3_nt: TGTGCCAGCAGTTTTGGGACAGGCCTATTCCACTTT
v_call: TRBV19; clone_size: .; j_call: TRBJ2-3; d_call: TRBD2; cdr3_aa: CASSTPLTSGGRADTQYF; cdr3_nt: TGTGCCAGTAGTACCCCCTTGACTAGCGGGGGTAGGGCAGATACGCAGTATTTT
v_call: TRBV7-2; clone_size: .; j_call: TRBJ2-7; d_call: .; cdr3_aa: CASSLPGGPIDEQYF; cdr3_nt: TGTGCCAGCAGCTTACCGGGCGGGCCCATCGACGAGCAGTACTTC
v_call: TRBV28; clone_size: .; j_call: TRBJ2-3; d_call: TRBD1; cdr3_aa: CASSRQGDTDTQYF; cdr3_nt: TGTGCCAGCAGTCGACAGGGAGATACAGATACGCAGTATTTT
v_call: TRBV5-1; clone_size: .; j_call: TRBJ1-2; d_call: .; cdr3_aa: CASSPGGRLYGYTF; cdr3_nt: TGCGCCAGCAGCCCTGGGGGCAGGCTCTATGGCTACACCTTC
v_call: TRBV5-1; clone_size: .; j_call: TRBJ2-2; d_call: TRBD2; cdr3_aa: CASSIASGGPGELFF; cdr3_nt: TGCGCCAGCAGCATTGCTAGCGGGGGGCCCGGGGAGCTGTTTTTT
v_call: TRBV13; clone_size: .; j_call: TRBJ2-1; d_call: .; cdr3_aa: CASSLNWPRGYNEQFF; cdr3_nt: TGTGCCAGCAGCTTAAATTGGCCCAGGGGCTACAATGAGCAGTTCTTC
v_call: TRBV5-1; clone_size: few; j_call: TRBJ1-1; d_call: TRBD1; cdr3_aa: CASSLRTGENTEAFF; cdr3_nt: TGCGCCAGCAGCTTGCGGACAGGGGAGAACACTGAAGCTTTCTTT
v_call: TRBV4-2; clone_size: .; j_call: TRBJ2-3; d_call: .; cdr3_aa: CASSQGPADTQYF; cdr3_nt: TGTGCCAGCAGCCAAGGTCCCGCAGATACGCAGTATTTT
v_call: TRBV18; clone_size: .; j_call: TRBJ1-6; d_call: TRBD1; cdr3_aa: CASSPTTGTGEAPLHF; cdr3_nt: TGTGCCAGCTCACCAACTACCGGGACAGGGGAAGCGCCCCTCCACTTT
v_call: TRBV6-5; clone_size: .; j_call: TRBJ1-2; d_call: .; cdr3_aa: CASSSDRTDYGYTF; cdr3_nt: TGTGCCAGCAGTTCCGACCGGACAGACTATGGCTACACCTTC